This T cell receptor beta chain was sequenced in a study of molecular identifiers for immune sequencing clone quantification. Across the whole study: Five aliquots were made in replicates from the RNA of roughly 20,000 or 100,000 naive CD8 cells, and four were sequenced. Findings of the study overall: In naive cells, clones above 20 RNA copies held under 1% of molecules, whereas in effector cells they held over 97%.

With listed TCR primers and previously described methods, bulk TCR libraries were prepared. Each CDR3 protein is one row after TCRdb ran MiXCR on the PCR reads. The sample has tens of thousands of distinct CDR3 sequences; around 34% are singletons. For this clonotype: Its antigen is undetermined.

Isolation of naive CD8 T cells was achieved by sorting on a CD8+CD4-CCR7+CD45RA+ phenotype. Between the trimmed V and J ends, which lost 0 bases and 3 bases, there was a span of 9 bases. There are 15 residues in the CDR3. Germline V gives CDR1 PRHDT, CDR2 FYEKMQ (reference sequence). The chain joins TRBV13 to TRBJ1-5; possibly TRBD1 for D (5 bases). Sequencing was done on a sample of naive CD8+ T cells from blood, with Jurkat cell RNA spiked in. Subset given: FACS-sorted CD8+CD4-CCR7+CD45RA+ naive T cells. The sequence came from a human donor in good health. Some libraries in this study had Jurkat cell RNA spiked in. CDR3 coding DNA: TGTGCCAGCAGCTTAGGCCGGGACCCCAATCAGCCCCAGCATTTT. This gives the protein CASSLGRDPNQPQHF.